What follows are 19 T cell receptor beta chains derived from one specimen sequenced in a study of vaccination and CD4 T cells after COVID-19. No antigens are known for them. At the Johns Hopkins FTIC core, DNA taken from cultured CD4+ T cells was sequenced by way of the Oncomine TCR Beta short-read assay. TCRdb processed the PCR reads anew with MiXCR; each CDR3 protein has one entry. The sample holds some 11,000 distinct CDR3 sequences, around 80% seen once. Regarding treatment: roughly 10-day PBMC culture with coronavirus spike peptide pools or control peptides (ViraFEST assay). Source material: CD4+ T cells from blood, cultured in vitro. The receptors were sampled from a human donor who had recovered from COVID-19.

This clonotype came up a few times. The genes are TRBV6-2 or TRBV6-3 and TRBJ1-5, with 8 bases lining up with TRBD1. Germline lookup yields CDR1 MNHEY and CDR2 SVGEGT. The junction had 12 bases not matched to a gene; V was cut back by 8 bases and J by 0 bases. This CDR3 has 17 residues. The CDR3 nucleotides are TGTGCCAGCGGATCCGGTGGGACAGGATATAGCAATCAGCCCCAGCATTTT. This encodes CASGSGGTGYSNQPQHF.

The chain is built from TRBV27 and TRBJ1-6; TRBD1 might be the D (5 bases). The CDR3 covers 18 residues. Per the germline V gene, CDR1 is MNHEY and CDR2 is SMNVEV (reference sequence). Trimming shortened V by 6 bases and J by 0 bases, and 18 bases separated the two germline ends. CDR3 sequence reads: CASRGLTVLSSYNSPLHF. CDR3 nucleotides: TGTGCCAGCAGGGGTTTGACAGTCTTGAGCTCCTATAATTCACCCCTCCACTTT.

The gene calls are TRBV20-1 and TRBJ1-5, with no clear D. The CDR3 length is 13 residues. The V and J ends lost 6 bases and 5 bases respectively, with 14 bases between them. In germline, CDR1 is DFQATT, CDR2 SNEGSKA (reference sequence). This CDR3 reads CSAKPPTYQPQHF. The CDR3 bases are TGCAGTGCCAAGCCCCCGACTTATCAGCCCCAGCATTTT.

The chain is built from TRBV27 and TRBJ1-1; weak D call: TRBD1 (6 bases). V lost 1 base and J lost 5, with 14 bases in between. This CDR3 contains 15 residues. Germline V gene sequence: CDR1 MNHEY, CDR2 SMNVEV (reference sequence). The CDR3 nucleotides are TGTGCCAGCAGTTTATTAGGGGGAGGGGGAACTGAAGCTTTCTTT. Protein sequence: CASSLLGGGGTEAFF.

This chain links TRBV2 with TRBJ1-5; tentatively, D is TRBD1 (6 bases). The CDR3 has 15 residues. Germline CDR1 SNHLY, CDR2 FYNNEI. Trimming left V 4 bases short and J 6 bases short, with 16 bases between. The CDR3 loop is CASSVRGQSAQPQHF. CDR3 in DNA: TGTGCCAGCAGTGTCCGGGGACAATCGGCTCAGCCCCAGCATTTT. The variable domain in full, completed from reference TRBV2 and TRBJ1-5, reads EPEVTQTPSHQVTQMGQEVILRCVPISNHLYFYWYRQILGQKVEFLVSFYNNEISEKSEIFDDQFSVERPDGSNFTLKIRSTKLEDSAMYFCASSVRGQSAQPQHFGDGTRLSIL.

The chain employs TRBV19 and TRBJ1-2; the D gene is possibly TRBD1 (5 bases). V was cut by 3 bases and J by 7 bases, with 6 bases left in between. This CDR3 is 11 amino acids long. CDR1 LNHDA and CDR2 SQIVND come from the germline V gene (reference sequence). CDR3 sequence (DNA): TGTGCCAGTAGTATCGGGGCTGGCTACACCTTC. Residues: CASSIGAGYTF.

V and J are TRBV20-1 and TRBJ2-2, with D possibly being TRBD2 (5 bases). The germline V gene encodes CDR1 DFQATT and CDR2 SNEGSKA (reference sequence). V dropped 2 bases and J dropped 5 bases, with 21 bases sitting between them. The CDR3 has 17 residues. As DNA, the CDR3 is TGCAGTGCTAGACGTGAGACTACCACCCGCAGTACCGGGGAGCTGTTTTTT. It translates to CSARRETTTRSTGELFF.

V is TRBV20-1 and J is TRBJ2-1, with 9 nucleotides matching TRBD2. V lost 5 bases, J lost 3 bases, and 8 bases stayed unmatched. This CDR3 comprises 15 residues. Germline V gene data show CDR1 as DFQATT and CDR2 as SNEGSKA (reference sequence). CDR3 in amino acids: CSALSVAGDYNEQFF. In DNA form, the CDR3 reads TGCAGTGCTCTAAGTGTAGCGGGGGACTACAATGAGCAGTTCTTC.

This chain joins TRBV25-1 and TRBJ2-7; D may be TRBD1 (6 bases). The germline CDR1 and CDR2 sequences are MGHDK and SYGVNS. The V end was cut by 6 bases, the J end by 4 bases, with 13 bases between. The CDR3 is 13 residues long. The CDR3 reads CASRQTGLYEQYF. CDR3 coding DNA: TGTGCCAGCAGGCAGACAGGCCTGTACGAGCAGTACTTC.

The V gene is TRBV6-1, the J gene TRBJ2-5; unclear D gene. The V and J ends lost 6 bases and 5 bases respectively, with 13 bases between them. Germline V gene data show CDR1 as MNHNS and CDR2 as SASEGT. The CDR3 covers 13 residues. The CDR3 loop is CASSPTRGETQYF. CDR3 coding DNA: TGTGCCAGCAGCCCTACCCGAGGCGAGACCCAGTACTTC.

V is TRBV11-3 and J is TRBJ1-5; possibly TRBD1 for D (5 bases). The CDR3 has 15 residues. CDR1 SGHNT and CDR2 YENEEA come from the germline V gene. Trimming removed 0 bases at V and 6 bases at J, with 12 bases between. The CDR3 sequence is CASSLDLPGGQPQHF. Written as DNA, the CDR3 is TGTGCCAGCAGCTTAGATCTCCCGGGGGGTCAGCCCCAGCATTTT.

Only one count was recorded for this clonotype. The rearrangement uses TRBV7-2 and TRBJ2-7; 9 nucleotides align to TRBD2. CDR3 length equals 16 residues. Germline loops: CDR1 SGHTA, CDR2 FQGNSA. Germline trimming cut 3 bases from V and 5 bases from J; bases unmatched to any gene: 11. The CDR3 spells CASSFSASGTINEQYF. The CDR3 nucleotides read TGTGCCAGCAGCTTCTCCGCTAGCGGGACGATCAACGAGCAGTACTTC.

In its sample, this clonotype was seen a few times. Here the CDR3 reads CATSGGFLPETQYF. CDR3 DNA sequence: TGTGCCACCTCCGGGGGCTTTTTGCCAGAGACCCAGTACTTC. The chain is built from TRBV15 and TRBJ2-5; TRBD1 or TRBD2 may be the D gene (6 bases each). The V and J ends lost 8 bases and 4 bases respectively, with 17 bases between them. Germline V gene data show CDR1 as LNHNV and CDR2 as YYDKDF (reference sequence). This CDR3 comprises 14 residues.

This chain links TRBV7-2 with TRBJ1-1; D perhaps matches TRBD1 (5 bases). Deletions cut 5 bases from V and 4 bases from J, with 14 bases between. Germline CDR1 reads SGHTA; CDR2 reads FQGNSA. The CDR3 runs 14 residues. CDR3 loop: CASSGDRSLTEAFF. The CDR3 DNA reads TGTGCCAGCAGCGGGGACCGCAGCCTCACTGAAGCTTTCTTT. The whole variable domain, filled in from reference TRBV7-2 and TRBJ1-1, reads GAGVSQSPSNKVTEKGKDVELRCDPISGHTALYWYRQSLGQGLEFLIYFQGNSAPDKSGLPSDRFSAERTGGSVSTLTIQRTQQEDSAVYLCASSGDRSLTEAFFGQGTRLTVV.

V is TRBV7-2 and J is TRBJ1-5, with D uncertain. CDR1 and CDR2 (germline): SGHTA, FQGNSA. The CDR3 loop spans 13 amino acids. Between the trimmed V and J ends, which lost 2 bases and 7 bases, there was a span of 9 bases. CDR3 DNA: TGTGCCAGCAGCTTACTGGGAGCCCAGCCCCAGCATTTT. This encodes CASSLLGAQPQHF. Looking up the rest from reference TRBV7-2 and TRBJ1-5 gives the full variable domain: GAGVSQSPSNKVTEKGKDVELRCDPISGHTALYWYRQSLGQGLEFLIYFQGNSAPDKSGLPSDRFSAERTGGSVSTLTIQRTQQEDSAVYLCASSLLGAQPQHFGDGTRLSIL.

The V gene is TRBV7-2, the J gene TRBJ1-5; D not certain. Trimming left V 2 bases short and J 6 bases short, with 5 bases between. CDR3 length: 12 amino acids. CDR1 and CDR2 from the germline V gene are SGHTA and FQGNSA. In DNA form, the CDR3 reads TGTGCCAGCAGCTTAAATGGTCAGCCCCAGCATTTT. Protein sequence: CASSLNGQPQHF.

The chain recombines TRBV24-1 with TRBJ2-5; D remains unclear. Germline-derived CDR1 and CDR2 are KGHDR and SFDVKD. The CDR3 has 12 residues. The ends were cut back, 1 base at V and 1 base at J, with 0 bases in the middle. The CDR3 reads CATSDFQETQYF. The CDR3 coding sequence is TGTGCCACCAGTGATTTCCAAGAGACCCAGTACTTC.

The gene calls are TRBV7-2 and TRBJ1-6, with TRBD1 matching 7 bases. CDR1 is SGHTA and CDR2 is FQGNSA in the germline V gene. The ends lost 7 bases at V and 10 bases at J; junction bases unmatched: 13. This CDR3 contains 15 residues. This CDR3 reads CASTSVQGVRSPLHF. CDR3 DNA: TGTGCCAGCACCTCGGTTCAGGGGGTCCGGTCACCCCTCCACTTT. Combining the CDR3 with reference TRBV7-2 and TRBJ1-6 gives the whole variable domain GAGVSQSPSNKVTEKGKDVELRCDPISGHTALYWYRQSLGQGLEFLIYFQGNSAPDKSGLPSDRFSAERTGGSVSTLTIQRTQQEDSAVYLCASTSVQGVRSPLHFGNGTRLTVT.

The V and J genes are TRBV20-1 and TRBJ1-5; D remains ambiguous. Germline assignment: CDR1 DFQATT and CDR2 SNEGSKA (reference sequence). V lost 1 base and J 11 bases, leaving 18 bases between the germline ends. This CDR3 contains 14 residues. The CDR3 protein is CSARGLTRVMAQHF. The CDR3 nucleotides read TGCAGTGCTAGAGGGTTGACAAGGGTAATGGCCCAGCATTTT.